The clone carrying this T cell receptor beta chain has at least ten counts. The TCR library protocol attached unique molecular identifiers to the individual cDNA molecules. TCRdb processed the 5' RACE reads anew with MiXCR; each CDR3 protein has one entry. Of around 25,000 distinct CDR3 sequences listed, just under 3% are singletons. The CDR3 covers 17 residues. Germline V gives CDR1 LGHNT, CDR2 FRNRAP. V dropped 4 bases and J dropped 0; count of bases not matched to a gene: 9. The data were obtained in a study of early T cells in non-severe SARS-CoV-2 infection. The TCR sequence derives from an adult who was a healthcare worker with PCR-confirmed SARS-CoV-2 infection or an uninfected control (not recorded which). Specimen: whole blood. V and J are TRBV12-5 and TRBJ1-3; 7 bases are a match to TRBD1. The CDR3 region is CASGSSKAGGSGNTIYF. CDR3 coding DNA: TGTGCTAGTGGTTCCTCGAAGGCAGGGGGCTCTGGAAACACCATATATTTT.